This T cell receptor beta chain was recorded in a study of blood T cell repertoires in COVID-19. Study in general: Samples came from the United States, Italy and Spain, spanning acute and convalescent COVID-19. Sources were T cells, B-cell-depleted T cells, or PBMCs; the material itself was cDNA or gDNA.

CDR1 is WNHNN and CDR2 is SYGVQD in the germline V gene (reference sequence). V was cut by 3 bases and J by 5 bases, with 16 bases left in between. CDR3 length: 15 residues. Original methodology: Amplification from reference gene primers served as the basis for estimated nucleated cell counts. This table comes from immunoSEQ multiplex PCR, and its TCRdb copy is limited to in-frame clones, with some not included. V and J calls and clone size are as listed in that table; D and trimming were resolved from the DNA. In the table there are almost 300,000 clones, 85% to 90% of which are singletons. The sample comprised peripheral blood. This chain connects TRBV10-1 to TRBJ1-1; D may be TRBD1 (6 bases). The origin of this receptor is a man between 65 and 85 years old with acute or convalescent COVID-19. CDR3 coding DNA: TGCGCCAGCAGTGAATCAACAGGGCCGAGGACTGAAGCTTTCTTT. It encodes CASSESTGPRTEAFF.